A selection of T cell receptor beta chains follows, all from one sample in a study of PD-1 blockade in classical Hodgkin lymphoma. Produced via immunoSEQ multiplex PCR; TCRdb's table is partial and in-frame only. The sample records 25,000 to 35,000 clones, about 88% being singletons. Sequencing used CD4+ T cells from blood, obtained before the fourth cycle of nivolumab. The receptors derive from a human donor with classical Hodgkin lymphoma. CDR3s include the opening cysteine and the closing phenylalanine or tryptophan. A D gene is named only where the DNA matches it firmly.

d_call	j_call	v_call	cdr3_aa
NA	TRBJ1-2	TRBV28	CASSSGGRKNYGYTF
NA	TRBJ2-5	TRBV7-2	CASSLDRGAWETQYF
NA	TRBJ1-5	TRBV28	CASSSRTGRQPQHF
TRBD1	TRBJ2-2	TRBV11-3	CASSSGTGVTGELFF
NA	TRBJ2-1	TRBV28	CASSTQRRSSYNEQFF
NA	TRBJ2-7	TRBV18	CASSTNYEQYF
NA	TRBJ2-2	TRBV12-1	CASSVPPGELFF
NA	TRBJ1-5	TRBV21-1	CASNPTDNQPQHF
NA	TRBJ1-3	TRBV5-8	CASSQAWAGNTIYF
TRBD2	TRBJ2-6	TRBV19	CASRVNRGVANVLTF
NA	TRBJ1-1	TRBV29-1	CSVTGKNTEAFF
TRBD2	TRBJ2-3	TRBV6-5	CASSYSGTSVADTQYF
NA	TRBJ2-7	TRBV10-3	CATSGSSYEQYF
NA	TRBJ2-3	TRBV4-1	CASSLRGSDTDTQYF
NA	TRBJ2-1	TRBV5-4	CASSLVANEQFF
NA	TRBJ1-2	TRBV5-6	CASSLLGQNYGYTF
NA	TRBJ1-2	TRBV7-2	CASSLMGQNYGYTF
NA	TRBJ2-1	TRBV29-1	CSVGAGGLNEQFF